Following are 6 T cell receptor beta chains from one sample sequenced in a study of the immune and genomic landscape of osteosarcoma. Assay used: immunoSEQ multiplex PCR; TCRdb lists only in-frame clones, some missing. Among under 3,500 clones listed, around 73% were seen once. The source material was metastatic tumor tissue from the lung. The origin of the receptors is a woman between 18 and 29 years old with osteosarcoma.

Note on this clone: The junction departs from the called germline gene at one end, perhaps through a read error. This rearrangement joins TRBV29-1 to TRBJ2-2; TRBD2 might be the D (5 bases). This CDR3 has 13 amino acids. The germline V gene encodes CDR1 SQVTM and CDR2 ANQGSEA. The CDR3: CSVDPKNTGELSF. DNA for the CDR3: TGCAGCGTTGATCCCAAAAACACCGGGGAGCTGTCTTTT.

The CDR3 loop reads CASSRRIGEAVRHNEQFF. CDR3 DNA sequence: TGTGCCAGCAGCAGAAGGATTGGCGAGGCGGTTCGACACAATGAGCAGTTCTTC. The rearrangement uses TRBV14 and TRBJ2-1; D is unresolved. The CDR3 length is 18 residues. V was pared by 5 bases and J by 5 bases, with 25 bases between. Per the germline V gene, CDR1 is SGHDN and CDR2 is FVKESK.

The chain carries TRBV7-2 and TRBJ2-3; D is perhaps TRBD2 (5 bases). Between the trimmed V and J ends, which lost 3 bases and 4 bases, there was a span of 17 bases. This CDR3 is 16 amino acids long. Germline CDR1 is SGHTA and CDR2 is FQGNSA. Written as DNA, the CDR3 is TGTGCCAGCAGCTTCGTTGTCCTGGCGGAGGCAGATACGCAGTATTTT. Translated, it gives CASSFVVLAEADTQYF.

V usage is TRBV19 and J usage is TRBJ2-3; TRBD1 matches at 8 bases. The V segment lost 6 bases and the J segment 2 bases; nucleotides outside the gene matches: 10. CDR3 length equals 16 residues. Germline CDR1 is LNHDA and CDR2 is SQIVND (reference sequence). The CDR3 sequence: CASSPTQGAITDTQYF. CDR3 nucleotide sequence: TGTGCCAGTAGCCCAACTCAGGGGGCTATCACAGATACGCAGTATTTT.

The chain joins TRBV7-8 to TRBJ1-6; D is uncertain. V lost 5 bases, J lost 7 bases, and 15 bases lay in between. CDR1 and CDR2 from the germline V gene are SGHVS and FQNEAQ. CDR3 length equals 15 residues. CDR3 sequence (DNA): TGTGCCAGCAGCCTCCCGGGAGACGGGAATTCACCCCTCCACTTT. Its protein is CASSLPGDGNSPLHF.

The rearrangement uses TRBV25-1 and TRBJ2-2; the D gene is possibly TRBD2 (6 bases). V was cut by 3 bases and J by 0 bases, with 11 bases left in between. CDR1 is MGHDK and CDR2 is SYGVNS in the germline V gene. The CDR3 runs 16 residues. CDR3: CASSDAGTANTGELFF. CDR3 DNA: TGTGCCAGCAGTGACGCCGGGACTGCGAACACCGGGGAGCTGTTTTTT.